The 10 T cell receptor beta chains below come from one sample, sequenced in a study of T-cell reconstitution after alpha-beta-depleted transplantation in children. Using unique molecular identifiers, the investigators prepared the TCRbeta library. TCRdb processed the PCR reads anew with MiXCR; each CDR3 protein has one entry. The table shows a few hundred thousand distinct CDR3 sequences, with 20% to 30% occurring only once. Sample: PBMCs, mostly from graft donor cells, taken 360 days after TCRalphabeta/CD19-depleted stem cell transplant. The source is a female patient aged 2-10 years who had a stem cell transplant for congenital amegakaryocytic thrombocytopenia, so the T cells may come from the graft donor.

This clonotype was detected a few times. The CDR3 loop reads CASSKPGLSYEQYF. The CDR3 nucleotides are TGTGCCAGCAGCAAACCGGGACTAAGCTACGAGCAGTACTTC. This chain links TRBV7-8 with TRBJ2-7, with 7 bases aligning to TRBD2. Looked up from germline, CDR1 is SGHVS and CDR2 is FQNEAQ. V shed 5 bases and J 3 bases; nucleotides not matched to a gene: 7. There are 14 residues in the CDR3.

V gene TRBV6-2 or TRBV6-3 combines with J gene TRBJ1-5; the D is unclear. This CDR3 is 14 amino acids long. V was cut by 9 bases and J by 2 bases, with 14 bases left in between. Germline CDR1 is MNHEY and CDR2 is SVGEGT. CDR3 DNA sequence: TGTGCCAGTGGAACACCCTGGGGCAATCAGCCCCAGCATTTT. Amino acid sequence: CASGTPWGNQPQHF.

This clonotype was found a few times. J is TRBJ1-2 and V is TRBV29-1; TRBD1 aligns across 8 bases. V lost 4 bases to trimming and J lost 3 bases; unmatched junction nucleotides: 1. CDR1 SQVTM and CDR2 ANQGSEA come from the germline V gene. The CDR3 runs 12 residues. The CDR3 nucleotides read TGCAGCGTTGCACAGGGGGACTATGGCTACACCTTC. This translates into CSVAQGDYGYTF.

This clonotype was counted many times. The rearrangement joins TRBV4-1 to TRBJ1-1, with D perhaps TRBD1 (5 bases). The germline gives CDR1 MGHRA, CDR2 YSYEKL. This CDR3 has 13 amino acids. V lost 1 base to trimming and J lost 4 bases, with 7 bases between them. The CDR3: CASSQGDSTEAFF. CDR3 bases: TGCGCCAGCAGCCAAGGCGACAGCACTGAAGCTTTCTTT.

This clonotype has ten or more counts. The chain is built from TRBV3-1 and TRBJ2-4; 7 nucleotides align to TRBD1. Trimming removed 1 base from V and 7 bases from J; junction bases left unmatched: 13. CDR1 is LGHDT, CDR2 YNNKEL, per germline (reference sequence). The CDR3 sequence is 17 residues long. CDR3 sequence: CASSQGFAGGPWNIQYF. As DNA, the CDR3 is TGTGCCAGCAGCCAAGGTTTCGCAGGGGGTCCCTGGAACATTCAGTACTTC.

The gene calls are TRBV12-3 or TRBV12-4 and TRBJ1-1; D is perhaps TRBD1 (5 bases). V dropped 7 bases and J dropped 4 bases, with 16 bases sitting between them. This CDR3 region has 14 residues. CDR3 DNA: TGTGCCAGCATTAAGAAGGCGGGGCCCACTGAAGCTTTCTTT. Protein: CASIKKAGPTEAFF.

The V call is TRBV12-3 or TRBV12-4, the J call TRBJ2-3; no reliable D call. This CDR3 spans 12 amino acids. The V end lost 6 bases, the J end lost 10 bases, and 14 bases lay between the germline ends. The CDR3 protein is CASSLGYTPQYF. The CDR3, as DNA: TGTGCCAGCAGCCTAGGGTATACGCCGCAGTATTTT.

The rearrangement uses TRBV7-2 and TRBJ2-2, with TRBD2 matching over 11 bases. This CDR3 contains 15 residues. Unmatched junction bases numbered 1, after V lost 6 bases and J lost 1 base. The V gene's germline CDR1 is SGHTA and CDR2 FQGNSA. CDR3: CASSTSGGNTGELFF. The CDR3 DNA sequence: TGTGCCAGCAGTACTAGCGGGGGGAACACCGGGGAGCTGTTTTTT.

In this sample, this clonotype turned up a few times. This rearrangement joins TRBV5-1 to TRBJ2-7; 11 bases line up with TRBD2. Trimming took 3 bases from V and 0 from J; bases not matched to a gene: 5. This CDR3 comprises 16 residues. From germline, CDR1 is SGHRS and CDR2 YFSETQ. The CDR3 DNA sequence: TGCGCCAGCAGCTACTTGGGACTAGCGGTCTCCTACGAGCAGTACTTC. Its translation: CASSYLGLAVSYEQYF.

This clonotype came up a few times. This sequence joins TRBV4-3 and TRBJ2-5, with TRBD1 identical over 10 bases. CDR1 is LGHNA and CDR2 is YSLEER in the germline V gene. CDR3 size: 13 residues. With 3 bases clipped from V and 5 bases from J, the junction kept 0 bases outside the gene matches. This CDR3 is CASSQDRGETQYF. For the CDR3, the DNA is TGCGCCAGCAGCCAGGACAGGGGGGAGACCCAGTACTTC.